These T cell receptor beta chains were read from a single sample in a study of early T cells in non-severe SARS-CoV-2 infection. One entry per CDR3 protein results from TCRdb running MiXCR on the 5' RACE reads. The data show 20,000 to 25,000 distinct CDR3 sequences, with roughly 4.5% seen just once and 16% held by the top ten. Material: whole blood. These TCRs come from an adult who was a healthcare worker with PCR-confirmed SARS-CoV-2 infection or an uninfected control (not recorded which). Both conserved end residues are part of each CDR3. The D gene is left open where the match is weak. A row's size may be missing; if present it is once, few, many or a size class.

d_call j_call v_call clone_size cdr3_nt cdr3_aa
- TRBJ1-6 TRBV20-1 - TGCAGTGCTAGAGATCCCTTCATTGGTTCACCCCTCCACTTT CSARDPFIGSPLHF
- TRBJ2-7 TRBV11-2 - TGTGCCAGCAGCCGTACCGGCAGGGGCGAGCAGTACTTC CASSRTGRGEQYF
- TRBJ2-7 TRBV3-1 - TGTGCCAGCAGCTATCCGGGACACGGGGCCTACGAGCAGTACTTC CASSYPGHGAYEQYF
- TRBJ1-6 TRBV5-1 many TGCGCCAGCAGCCGAATGACGGGGTCCTATAATTCACCCCTCCACTTT CASSRMTGSYNSPLHF
- TRBJ2-2 TRBV7-2 - TGTGCCAGCAGCTTAAACCGGCCTCCCGCCGGGGAGCTGTTTTTT CASSLNRPPAGELFF
- TRBJ1-4 TRBV28 - TGTGCCAGCAGTTTGGACAGTGCAACTAATGAAAAACTGTTTTTT CASSLDSATNEKLFF
TRBD1 TRBJ2-7 TRBV29-1 many TGCAGCGTTCTGACAGGGGTGTCCTACGAGCAGTACTTC CSVLTGVSYEQYF
- TRBJ2-2 TRBV7-9 few TGTGCCAGCAGCCCGCACCTCGGTGGGGCCGGGGAGCTGTTTTTT CASSPHLGGAGELFF
TRBD1 TRBJ2-3 TRBV20-1 - TGCAGTGCGGCGCAGGGGGCAGGCACAGATACGCAGTATTTT CSAAQGAGTDTQYF
- TRBJ2-1 TRBV6-5 few TGTGCCAGCAGTTCATCTCTCATATCCTACAATGAGCAGTTCTTC CASSSSLISYNEQFF
- TRBJ2-3 TRBV30 few TGTGCCTGGAGTGTGCGGGCCAGGGATACGCAGTATTTT CAWSVRARDTQYF
- TRBJ2-2 TRBV3-1 many TGTGCCAGCAGCCAAGGGAGCGGCGGGGAGCTGTTTTTT CASSQGSGGELFF
- TRBJ1-2 TRBV3-1 many TGTGCCAGCAGCCAAGATGGGGGGCAGGGTCCCCTTGGCTACACCTTC CASSQDGGQGPLGYTF
- TRBJ1-6 TRBV7-8 many TGTGCCAGCAGTCCGGAAGGGATTTGGTCACCCCTCCACTTT CASSPEGIWSPLHF
- TRBJ2-1 TRBV5-5 many TGTGCCAGCAGCTTTTTAGACTCAAGTTGGAATGAGCAGTTCTTC CASSFLDSSWNEQFF
- TRBJ2-7 TRBV2 many TGTGCCAGCAGGGGGGAACAGGGTCGCTCCTACGAGCAGTACTTC CASRGEQGRSYEQYF
- TRBJ1-1 TRBV7-9 few TGTGCCAGCAGCGCCGGACAGCACACTGAAGCTTTCTTT CASSAGQHTEAFF
- TRBJ1-2 TRBV4-3 - TGCGCCAGCAGCCAAGCCGGCCGGGCCCCTGAATCCGGCTACACCTTC CASSQAGRAPESGYTF
TRBD1 TRBJ1-5 TRBV6-2/TRBV6-3 few TGTGCCAGCAGCCCCACAGGGGGCAATCAGCCCCAGCATTTT CASSPTGGNQPQHF
- TRBJ1-1 TRBV20-1 medium-sized TGCAGTGCTAAAGATGTGCTGAACACTGAAGCTTTCTTT CSAKDVLNTEAFF
- TRBJ1-2 TRBV4-2 many TGTGCCAGCAGCCAAGGTTCCCAGGCCGGGGGAAACTATGGCTACACCTTC CASSQGSQAGGNYGYTF
- TRBJ1-5 TRBV3-1 - TGTGCCAGCAGTCAAGGCAATCAGCCCCAGCATTTT CASSQGNQPQHF
- TRBJ2-7 TRBV6-5 few TGTGCCAGCAGTTACGAGGGGAACTACGAGCAGTACTTC CASSYEGNYEQYF
- TRBJ2-7 TRBV7-2 many TGTGCCAGCACATCGGGTAGCCCGTCCTACGAGCAGTACTTC CASTSGSPSYEQYF
- TRBJ2-7 TRBV12-3/TRBV12-4 medium-sized TGTGCCAGCAGACCTCGTCCGGACCTACGATTTAGCTCCTACGAGCAGTACTTC CASRPRPDLRFSSYEQYF
TRBD1 TRBJ1-2 TRBV20-1 many TGCAGTGCTGGTTCCGGGACAGGGAATAACTATGGCTACACCTTC CSAGSGTGNNYGYTF
- TRBJ2-5 TRBV12-3/TRBV12-4 - TGTGCCAGCAGTCCGGGACTGCGGCCCCAGTACTTC CASSPGLRPQYF
- TRBJ1-2 TRBV6-5 many TGTGCCAGCAGTTACGCTCCAACGGACAGCTATGGCTACACCTTC CASSYAPTDSYGYTF
TRBD2 TRBJ2-1 TRBV20-1 medium-sized TGCAGTGCTAGTTCCCTAGCGGACGATGAGCAGTTCTTC CSASSLADDEQFF
TRBD1 TRBJ1-6 TRBV4-3 medium-sized TGCGCCAGCAGCCAAACGGGACAGGGGAATTCACCCCTCCACTTT CASSQTGQGNSPLHF
TRBD1 TRBJ2-3 TRBV7-2 many TGTGCCAGCAGCTCCGGACAGGGATGGGGCACAGATACGCAGTATTTT CASSSGQGWGTDTQYF
- TRBJ2-3 TRBV14 many TGTGCCAGCAGCCAAGGACTAGGGCTCGCAGATACGCAGTATTTT CASSQGLGLADTQYF
- TRBJ2-5 TRBV3-1 many TGTGCCAGCAGCCACGTTGGAGCGGCGGAGGAGACCCAGTACTTC CASSHVGAAEETQYF
TRBD1 TRBJ2-5 TRBV18 many TGTGCCAGCTCACTGGCCGGGACAGAGCTCGAGACCCAGTACTTC CASSLAGTELETQYF
- TRBJ2-1 TRBV7-2 many TGTGCCAGCAGCTTAGACCGGGAAATTCGCAATGAGCAGTTCTTC CASSLDREIRNEQFF
TRBD1 TRBJ1-1 TRBV5-1 many TGCGCCAGCAGCTTGGAAGGGGGCGGCACTGAAGCTTTCTTT CASSLEGGGTEAFF
- TRBJ2-1 TRBV12-5 - TGTGCTAGTGGTTTTGGGCGTCGAGAAACAATGAATGAGCAGTTCTTC CASGFGRRETMNEQFF